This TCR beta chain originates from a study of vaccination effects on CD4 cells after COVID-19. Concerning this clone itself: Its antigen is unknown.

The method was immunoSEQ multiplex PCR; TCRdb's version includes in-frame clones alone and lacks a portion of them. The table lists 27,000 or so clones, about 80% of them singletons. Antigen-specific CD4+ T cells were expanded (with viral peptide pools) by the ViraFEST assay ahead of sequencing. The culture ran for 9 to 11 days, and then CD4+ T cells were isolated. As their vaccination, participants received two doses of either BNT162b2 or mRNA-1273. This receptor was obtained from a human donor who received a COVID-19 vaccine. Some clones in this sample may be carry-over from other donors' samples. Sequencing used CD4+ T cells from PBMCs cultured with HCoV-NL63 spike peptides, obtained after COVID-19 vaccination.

CDR3 residues: CSASNERGPGGYTF. CDR3 in DNA: TGCAGTGCTAGTAACGAGCGAGGGCCGGGGGGCTACACCTTC. The chain employs TRBV20-1 and TRBJ1-2; D is unresolved. Trimming removed 3 bases at V and 8 bases at J, with 19 bases between. This CDR3 contains 14 residues. Looked up from germline, CDR1 is DFQATT and CDR2 is SNEGSKA (reference sequence).